The 13 T cell receptor beta chains below come from one sample, sequenced in a study of cytomegalovirus exposure and HLA in healthy donors. Data came from immunoSEQ multiplex PCR; TCRdb stores just in-frame clones and leaves some out. The sample includes about 84,000 clones, roughly 88% of them seen just once. The sequencing input was PBMCs. These receptors all stem from a man under 40 in good health and CMV-seronegative.

This clone occurred once. The rearrangement joins TRBV6-1 to TRBJ2-2, with D possibly matching TRBD2 (6 bases). This CDR3 is 14 amino acids long. Trimming removed 7 bases at V and 1 base at J, with 10 bases between. Germline assignment: CDR1 MNHNS and CDR2 SASEGT. The CDR3 here is CASKLSGNTGELFF. CDR3 DNA: TGTGCCAGCAAACTTAGCGGGAACACCGGGGAGCTGTTTTTT.

This chain joins TRBV6-1 and TRBJ2-7, with D perhaps TRBD2 (5 bases). The CDR3 spans 14 residues. In germline, CDR1 is MNHNS, CDR2 SASEGT. V gave up 4 bases and J gave up 3 bases, with 13 bases separating them. CDR3 residues: CASSGRTGNYEQYF. The CDR3 region has the DNA TGTGCCAGCAGTGGACGGACTGGTAACTACGAGCAGTACTTC.

The chain carries TRBV18 and TRBJ2-1, with 12 bases matching TRBD2. The CDR3 runs to 16 residues. Per germline, CDR1 KGHSH and CDR2 LQKENI. V dropped 2 bases and J dropped 4; count of bases not matched to a gene: 3. CDR3 bases: TGTGCCAGCTCACCATCGACTAGCGGGGGTTACAATGAGCAGTTCTTC. This encodes CASSPSTSGGYNEQFF.

The chain is built from TRBV27 and TRBJ2-3, with D perhaps TRBD1 (5 bases). The CDR3 loop spans 15 amino acids. Trimming stripped 3 bases from V and 1 base from J, with 11 bases between. Germline loops: CDR1 MNHEY, CDR2 SMNVEV (reference sequence). The CDR3 sequence is CASSLTVYRTDTQYF. The CDR3 DNA is TGTGCCAGCAGTTTGACAGTTTACCGCACAGATACGCAGTATTTT.

J is TRBJ2-3 and V is TRBV5-1; D perhaps matches TRBD2 (5 bases). CDR1 and CDR2 (germline): SGHRS, YFSETQ. The CDR3 is 14 residues long. Trimming took 0 bases from V and 1 from J, leaving 6 bases between them. CDR3 DNA: TGCGCCAGCAGCTTGGGGCGGGGCACAGATACGCAGTATTTT. It encodes CASSLGRGTDTQYF.

V usage is TRBV6-1 and J usage is TRBJ1-2, with TRBD1 matching over 7 bases. J gave up 5 bases and V 3 bases, and 9 bases lay outside the gene matches. This CDR3 is built from 15 residues. Germline values: CDR1 MNHNS, CDR2 SASEGT. This CDR3 reads CASSDLGQAIYGYTF. The CDR3 coding sequence is TGTGCCAGCAGTGACCTCGGACAGGCAATATATGGCTACACCTTC.

The chain combines TRBV10-1 with TRBJ1-2; 10 nucleotides align to TRBD1. CDR1 and CDR2 (germline): WNHNN, SYGVQD (reference sequence). This CDR3 comprises 16 residues. After removal of 6 bases from V and 6 bases from J, the junction contained 13 bases not matched to a gene. DNA of the CDR3: TGCGCCAGCAGCGAGGGACAGGGGCGCCCCTACGATGGCTACACCTTC. It yields the protein CASSEGQGRPYDGYTF.

The sample holds one count of this clone. The chain has TRBV10-3 and TRBJ2-2, with D perhaps matching TRBD1 (5 bases). V was cut by 8 bases and J by 7 bases, with 8 bases left in between. The CDR3 runs to 11 residues. Per the germline V gene, CDR1 is ENHRY and CDR2 is SYGVKD. The CDR3: CAILGRGELFF. The CDR3 DNA is TGTGCCATCTTGGGGCGCGGGGAGCTGTTTTTT.

The CDR3 DNA sequence: TGTGCCAGCAGCTTGGTGGCCAGCTCCTACGAGCAGTACTTC. Its translation: CASSLVASSYEQYF. The chain has TRBV5-8 and TRBJ2-7; D unresolved. V was trimmed by 0 bases and J by 0 bases, leaving 7 bases between them. Germline loops: CDR1 SGHTS, CDR2 YDEGEE. The CDR3 has 14 amino acids.

This chain links TRBV9 with TRBJ1-2; D is ambiguous. Germline loops: CDR1 SGDLS, CDR2 YYNGEE. The CDR3 totals 12 residues. V was trimmed by 3 bases and J by 5 bases, leaving 8 bases between them. CDR3 protein: CASSAQRYGYTF. CDR3 DNA: TGTGCCAGCAGCGCCCAGAGGTATGGCTACACCTTC. Looking up the rest from reference TRBV9 and TRBJ1-2 gives the full variable domain: DSGVTQTPKHLITATGQRVTLRCSPRSGDLSVYWYQQSLDQGLQFLIQYYNGEERAKGNILERFSAQQFPDLHSELNLSSLELGDSALYFCASSAQRYGYTFGSGTRLTVV.

The V and J genes are TRBV29-1 and TRBJ2-2; D might be TRBD2 (6 bases). CDR1 and CDR2 from the germline V gene are SQVTM and ANQGSEA. The CDR3 contains 12 residues. Deletions cut 7 bases from V and 4 bases from J, with 10 bases between. The CDR3 nucleotides read TGCAGCGGGGACTCAGCCACCGGGGAGCTGTTTTTT. Residues: CSGDSATGELFF.

The rearrangement uses TRBV5-1 and TRBJ1-3, with a possible D match to TRBD1 (5 bases). The ends were cut back, 0 bases at V and 0 bases at J, with 13 bases in the middle. The CDR3 totals 17 residues. CDR1 is SGHRS, CDR2 YFSETQ, per germline. This chain's CDR3 is CASSLAGRVSSGNTIYF. The CDR3 bases are TGCGCCAGCAGCTTGGCCGGCAGGGTGAGCTCTGGAAACACCATATATTTT.

The J gene is TRBJ2-1, the V gene TRBV5-1; 9 bases line up with TRBD1. Per germline, CDR1 SGHRS and CDR2 YFSETQ. The CDR3 totals 15 residues. V gave up 4 bases and J gave up 1 base; unmatched junction bases: 3. This CDR3 reads CASSATGGSYNEQFF. DNA for the CDR3: TGCGCCAGCAGCGCGACAGGGGGTTCCTACAATGAGCAGTTCTTC.